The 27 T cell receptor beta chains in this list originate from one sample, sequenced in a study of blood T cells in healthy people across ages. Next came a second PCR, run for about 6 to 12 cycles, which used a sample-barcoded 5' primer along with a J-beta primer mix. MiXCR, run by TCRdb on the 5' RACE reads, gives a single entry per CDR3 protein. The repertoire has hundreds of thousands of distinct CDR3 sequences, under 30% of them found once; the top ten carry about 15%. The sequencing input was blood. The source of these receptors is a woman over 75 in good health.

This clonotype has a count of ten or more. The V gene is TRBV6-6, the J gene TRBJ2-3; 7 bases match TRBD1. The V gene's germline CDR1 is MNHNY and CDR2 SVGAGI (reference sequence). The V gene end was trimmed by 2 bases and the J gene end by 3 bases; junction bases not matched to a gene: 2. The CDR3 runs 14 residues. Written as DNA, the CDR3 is TGTGCCAGCAGTTACACAGGGGCTACAGATACGCAGTATTTT. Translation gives CASSYTGATDTQYF.

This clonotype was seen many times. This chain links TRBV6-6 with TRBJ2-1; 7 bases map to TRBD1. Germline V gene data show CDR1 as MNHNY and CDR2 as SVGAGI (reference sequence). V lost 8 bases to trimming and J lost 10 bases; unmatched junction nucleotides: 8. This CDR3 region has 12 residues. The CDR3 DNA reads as TGTGCCAGCGCCCCAGGGGGTGAAGAGCAGTTCTTC. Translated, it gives CASAPGGEEQFF.

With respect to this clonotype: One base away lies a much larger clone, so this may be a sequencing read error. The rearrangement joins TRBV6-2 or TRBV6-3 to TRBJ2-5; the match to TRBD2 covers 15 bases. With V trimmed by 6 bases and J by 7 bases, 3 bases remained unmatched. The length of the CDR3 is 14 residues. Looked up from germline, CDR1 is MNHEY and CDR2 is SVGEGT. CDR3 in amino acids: CASSWGLAGGTQYF. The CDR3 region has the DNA TGTGCCAGCAGCTGGGGACTAGCGGGGGGGACCCAGTACTTC.

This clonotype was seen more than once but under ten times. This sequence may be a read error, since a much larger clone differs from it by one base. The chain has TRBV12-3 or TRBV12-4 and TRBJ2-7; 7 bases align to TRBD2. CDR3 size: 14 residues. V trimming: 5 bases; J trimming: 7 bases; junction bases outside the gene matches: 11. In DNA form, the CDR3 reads TGTGCCAGCAGTAAAGGCGGGAGTTTCGATGAGCAGTACTTC. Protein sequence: CASSKGGSFDEQYF.

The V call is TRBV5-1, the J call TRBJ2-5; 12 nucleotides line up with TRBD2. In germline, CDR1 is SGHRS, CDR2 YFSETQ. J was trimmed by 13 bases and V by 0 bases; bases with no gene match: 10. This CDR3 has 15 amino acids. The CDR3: CASSLVLAGGNELYF. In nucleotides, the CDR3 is TGCGCCAGCAGCTTGGTACTAGCGGGGGGCAATGAGCTGTACTTC. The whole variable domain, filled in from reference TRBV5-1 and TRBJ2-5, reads KAGVTQTPRYLIKTRGQQVTLSCSPISGHRSVSWYQQTPGQGLQFLFEYFSETQRNKGNFPGRFSGRQFSNSRSEMNVSTLELGDSALYLCASSLVLAGGNELYFGPGTRLLVL.

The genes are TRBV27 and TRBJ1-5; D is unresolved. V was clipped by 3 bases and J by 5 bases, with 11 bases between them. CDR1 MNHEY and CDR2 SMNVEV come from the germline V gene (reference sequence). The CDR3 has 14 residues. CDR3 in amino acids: CASSLEWADQPQHF. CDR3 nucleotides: TGTGCCAGCAGTTTGGAGTGGGCGGATCAGCCCCAGCATTTT.

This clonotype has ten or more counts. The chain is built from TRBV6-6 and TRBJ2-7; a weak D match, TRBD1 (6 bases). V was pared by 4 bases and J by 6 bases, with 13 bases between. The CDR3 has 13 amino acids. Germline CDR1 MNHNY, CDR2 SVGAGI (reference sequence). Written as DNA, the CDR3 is TGTGCCAGCAGTTCCACAGGGTACCGCGAGCAGTACTTC. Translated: CASSSTGYREQYF.

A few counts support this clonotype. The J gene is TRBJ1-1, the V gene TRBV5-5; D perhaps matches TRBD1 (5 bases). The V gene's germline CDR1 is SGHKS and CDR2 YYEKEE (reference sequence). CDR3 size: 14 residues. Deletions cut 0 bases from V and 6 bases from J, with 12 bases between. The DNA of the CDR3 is TGTGCCAGCAGCTTGGGACGCCTCAGGGCTGAAGCTTTCTTT. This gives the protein CASSLGRLRAEAFF.

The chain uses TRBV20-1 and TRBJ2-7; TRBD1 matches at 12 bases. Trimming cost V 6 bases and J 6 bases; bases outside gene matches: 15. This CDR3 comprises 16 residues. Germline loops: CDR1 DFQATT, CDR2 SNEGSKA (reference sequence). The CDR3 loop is CSANSPGTGGASEQYF. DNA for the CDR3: TGCAGTGCCAACAGTCCCGGGACAGGGGGCGCCTCCGAGCAGTACTTC.

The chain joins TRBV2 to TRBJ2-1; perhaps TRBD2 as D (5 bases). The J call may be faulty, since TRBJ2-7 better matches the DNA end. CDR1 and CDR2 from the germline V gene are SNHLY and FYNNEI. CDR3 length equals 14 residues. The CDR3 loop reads CASRERTGYNEQYF. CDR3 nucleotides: TGTGCCAGCAGGGAGCGAACGGGGTACAATGAGCAGTACTTC.

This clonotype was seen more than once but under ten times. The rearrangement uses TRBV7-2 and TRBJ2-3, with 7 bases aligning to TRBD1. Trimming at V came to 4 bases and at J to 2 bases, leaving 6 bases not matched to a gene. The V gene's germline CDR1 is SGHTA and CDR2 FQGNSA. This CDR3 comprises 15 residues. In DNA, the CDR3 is TGTGCCAGCAGCTACGACAGGGTTTACACAGATACGCAGTATTTT. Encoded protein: CASSYDRVYTDTQYF. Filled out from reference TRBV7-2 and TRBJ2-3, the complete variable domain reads GAGVSQSPSNKVTEKGKDVELRCDPISGHTALYWYRQSLGQGLEFLIYFQGNSAPDKSGLPSDRFSAERTGGSVSTLTIQRTQQEDSAVYLCASSYDRVYTDTQYFGPGTRLTVL.

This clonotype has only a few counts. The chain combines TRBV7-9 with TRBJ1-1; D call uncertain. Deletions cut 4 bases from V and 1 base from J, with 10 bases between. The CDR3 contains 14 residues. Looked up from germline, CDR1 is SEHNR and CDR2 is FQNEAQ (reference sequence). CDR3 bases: TGTGCCAGCAGCTACCCTCTTGAGAACACTGAAGCTTTCTTT. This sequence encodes CASSYPLENTEAFF.

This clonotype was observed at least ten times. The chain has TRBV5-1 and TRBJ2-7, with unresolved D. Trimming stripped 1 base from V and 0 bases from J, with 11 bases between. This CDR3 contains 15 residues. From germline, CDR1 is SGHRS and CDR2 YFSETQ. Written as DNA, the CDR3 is TGCGCCAGCAGCTTGACCCACGAAAGCTCCTACGAGCAGTACTTC. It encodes CASSLTHESSYEQYF.

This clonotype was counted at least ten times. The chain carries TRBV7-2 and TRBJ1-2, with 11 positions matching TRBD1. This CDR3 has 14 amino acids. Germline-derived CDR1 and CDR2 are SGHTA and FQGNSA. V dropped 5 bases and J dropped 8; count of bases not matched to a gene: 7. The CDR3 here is CASSPGQGAGGYTF. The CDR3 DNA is TGTGCCAGCAGCCCTGGACAGGGGGCGGGGGGCTACACCTTC.

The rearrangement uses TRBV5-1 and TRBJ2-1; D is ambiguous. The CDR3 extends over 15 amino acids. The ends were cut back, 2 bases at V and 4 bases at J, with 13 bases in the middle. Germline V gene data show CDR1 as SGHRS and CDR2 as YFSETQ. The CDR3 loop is CASSLSGVGYNEQFF. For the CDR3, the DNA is TGCGCCAGCAGCTTATCAGGAGTCGGTTACAATGAGCAGTTCTTC.

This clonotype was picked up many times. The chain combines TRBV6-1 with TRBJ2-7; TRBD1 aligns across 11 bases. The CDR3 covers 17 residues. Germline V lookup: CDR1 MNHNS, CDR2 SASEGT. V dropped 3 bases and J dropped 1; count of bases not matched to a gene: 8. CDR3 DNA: TGTGCCAGCAGTGACGGACAGGGGGCGAGAAAATCCTACGAGCAGTACTTC. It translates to CASSDGQGARKSYEQYF.

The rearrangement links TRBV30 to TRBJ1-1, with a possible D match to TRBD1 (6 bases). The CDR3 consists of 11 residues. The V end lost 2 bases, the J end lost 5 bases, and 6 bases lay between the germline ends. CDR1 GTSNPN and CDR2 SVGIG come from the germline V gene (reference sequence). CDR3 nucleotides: TGTGCCTGGAGTAGGGGGACTGAAGCTTTCTTT. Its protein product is CAWSRGTEAFF.

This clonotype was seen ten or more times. CDR3 nucleotides: TGTGCCAGCATTCAGGGGGCAAGCTACGAGCAGTACTTC. Translation: CASIQGASYEQYF. This sequence joins TRBV6-2 or TRBV6-3 and TRBJ2-7; 8 bases agree with TRBD1. Trimming cost V 7 bases and J 3 bases; bases outside gene matches: 5. CDR1 MNHEY and CDR2 SVGEGT come from the germline V gene. The CDR3 has 13 amino acids.

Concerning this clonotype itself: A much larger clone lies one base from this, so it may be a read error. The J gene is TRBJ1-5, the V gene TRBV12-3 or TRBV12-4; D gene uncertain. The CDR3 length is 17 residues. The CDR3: CASSPRTGAVGNRPQHF. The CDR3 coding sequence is TGTGCCAGCAGCCCGAGGACTGGAGCCGTGGGCAATCGGCCCCAGCATTTT.

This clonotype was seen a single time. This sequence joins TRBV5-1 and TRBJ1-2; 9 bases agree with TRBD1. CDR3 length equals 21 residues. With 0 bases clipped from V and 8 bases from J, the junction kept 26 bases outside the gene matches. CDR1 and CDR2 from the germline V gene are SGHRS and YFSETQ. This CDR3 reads CASSLAFSIQGARQTGKGYTF. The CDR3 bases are TGCGCCAGCAGCTTGGCCTTTTCGATACAGGGGGCACGTCAAACCGGGAAGGGCTACACCTTC.

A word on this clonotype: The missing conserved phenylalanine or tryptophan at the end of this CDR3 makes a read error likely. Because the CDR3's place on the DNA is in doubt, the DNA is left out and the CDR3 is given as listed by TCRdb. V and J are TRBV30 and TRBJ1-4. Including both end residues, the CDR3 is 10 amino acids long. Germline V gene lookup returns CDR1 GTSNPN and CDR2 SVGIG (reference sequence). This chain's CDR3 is CAWSVPGLFS.

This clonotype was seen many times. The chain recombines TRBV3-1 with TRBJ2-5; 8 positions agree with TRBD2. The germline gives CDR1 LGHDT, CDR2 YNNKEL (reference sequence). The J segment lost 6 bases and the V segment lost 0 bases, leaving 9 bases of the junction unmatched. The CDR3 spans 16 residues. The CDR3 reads CASSQDVSAGAKTQYF. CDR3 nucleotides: TGTGCCAGCAGCCAAGATGTTTCAGCGGGGGCCAAGACCCAGTACTTC.

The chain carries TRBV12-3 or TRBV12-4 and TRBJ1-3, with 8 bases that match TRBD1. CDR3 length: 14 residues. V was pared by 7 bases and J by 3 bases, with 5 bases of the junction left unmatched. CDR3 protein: CASKLQGDGNTIYF. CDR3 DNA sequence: TGTGCCAGCAAGCTACAGGGGGATGGAAACACCATATATTTT.

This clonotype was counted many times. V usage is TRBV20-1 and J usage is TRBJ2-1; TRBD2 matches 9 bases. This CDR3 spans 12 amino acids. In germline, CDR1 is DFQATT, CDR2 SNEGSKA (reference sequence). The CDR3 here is CSLAGKNNEQFF. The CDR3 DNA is TGCAGCCTAGCGGGGAAAAACAATGAGCAGTTCTTC.

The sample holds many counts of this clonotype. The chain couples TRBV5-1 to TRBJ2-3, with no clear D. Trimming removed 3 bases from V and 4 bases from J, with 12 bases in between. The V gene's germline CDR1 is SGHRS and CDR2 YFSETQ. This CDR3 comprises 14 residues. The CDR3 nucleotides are TGCGCCAGCAGCTCCGGTGCCCCGGCAGATACGCAGTATTTT. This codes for CASSSGAPADTQYF. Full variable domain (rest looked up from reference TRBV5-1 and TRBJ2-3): KAGVTQTPRYLIKTRGQQVTLSCSPISGHRSVSWYQQTPGQGLQFLFEYFSETQRNKGNFPGRFSGRQFSNSRSEMNVSTLELGDSALYLCASSSGAPADTQYFGPGTRLTVL.

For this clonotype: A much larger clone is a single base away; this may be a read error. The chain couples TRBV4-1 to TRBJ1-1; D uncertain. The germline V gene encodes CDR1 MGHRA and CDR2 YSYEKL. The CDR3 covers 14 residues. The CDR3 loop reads CASSHRLTNTETFF. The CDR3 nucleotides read TGCGCCAGCAGCCACCGCCTGACGAACACTGAAACTTTCTTT.

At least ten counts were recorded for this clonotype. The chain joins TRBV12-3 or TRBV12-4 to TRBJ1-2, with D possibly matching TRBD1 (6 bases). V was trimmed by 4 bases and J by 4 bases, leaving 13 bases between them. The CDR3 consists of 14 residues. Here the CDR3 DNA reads TGTGCCAGCAGTTCCAGGACAGTCCCCTATGGCTACACCTTC. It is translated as CASSSRTVPYGYTF.